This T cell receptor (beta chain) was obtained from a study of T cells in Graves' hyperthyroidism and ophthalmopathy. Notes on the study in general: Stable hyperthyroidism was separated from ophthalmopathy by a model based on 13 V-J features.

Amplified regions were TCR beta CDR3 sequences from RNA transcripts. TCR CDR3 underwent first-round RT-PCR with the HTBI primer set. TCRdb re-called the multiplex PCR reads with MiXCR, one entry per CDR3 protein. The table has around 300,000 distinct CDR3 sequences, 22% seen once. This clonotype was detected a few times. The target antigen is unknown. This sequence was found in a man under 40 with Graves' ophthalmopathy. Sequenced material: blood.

CDR3 in DNA: TGTGCCAGCAGCCAAAGGGGGATCTCCTACGAGCAGTACTTC. The encoded protein is CASSQRGISYEQYF. The chain combines TRBV3-1 with TRBJ2-7, with D perhaps matching TRBD1 (6 bases). Trimming shortened V by 2 bases and J by 0 bases, and 8 bases separated the two germline ends. Germline V lookup: CDR1 LGHDT, CDR2 YNNKEL (reference sequence). The CDR3 sequence is 14 residues long.